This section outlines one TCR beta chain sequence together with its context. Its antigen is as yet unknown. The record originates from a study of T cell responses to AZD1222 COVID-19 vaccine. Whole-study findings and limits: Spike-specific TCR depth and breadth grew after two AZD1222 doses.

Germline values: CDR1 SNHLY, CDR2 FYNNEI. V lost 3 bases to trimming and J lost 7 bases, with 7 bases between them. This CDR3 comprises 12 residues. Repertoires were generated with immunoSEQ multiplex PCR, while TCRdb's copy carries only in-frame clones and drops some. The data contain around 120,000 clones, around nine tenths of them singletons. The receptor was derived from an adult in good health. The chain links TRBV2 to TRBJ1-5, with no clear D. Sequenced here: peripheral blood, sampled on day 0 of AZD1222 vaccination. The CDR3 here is CASSDDWQPQHF. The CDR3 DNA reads TGTGCCAGCAGTGACGACTGGCAGCCCCAGCATTTT.